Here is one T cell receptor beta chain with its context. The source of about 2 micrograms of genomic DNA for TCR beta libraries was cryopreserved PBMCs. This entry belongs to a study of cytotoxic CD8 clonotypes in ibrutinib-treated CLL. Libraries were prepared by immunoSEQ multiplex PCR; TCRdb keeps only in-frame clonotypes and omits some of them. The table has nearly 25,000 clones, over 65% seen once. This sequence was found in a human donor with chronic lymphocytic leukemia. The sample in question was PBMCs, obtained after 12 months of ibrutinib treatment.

CDR3 bases: TGTGCCAGCAGCTTATCAGTCGGAGAGAACTATGGCTACACCTTC. Amino acid sequence: CASSLSVGENYGYTF. The gene calls are TRBV7-2 and TRBJ1-2; D call uncertain. The CDR3 runs 15 residues. Germline assignment: CDR1 SGHTA and CDR2 FQGNSA. V gave up 2 bases and J gave up 2 bases, with 12 bases separating them. Full variable domain (rest looked up from reference TRBV7-2 and TRBJ1-2): GAGVSQSPSNKVTEKGKDVELRCDPISGHTALYWYRQSLGQGLEFLIYFQGNSAPDKSGLPSDRFSAERTGGSVSTLTIQRTQQEDSAVYLCASSLSVGENYGYTFGSGTRLTVV.